Listed below are T cell receptor beta chains from one sample, sequenced in a study of T cell responses to AZD1222 COVID-19 vaccine. Clones were sequenced by immunoSEQ multiplex PCR, and TCRdb holds only the in-frame ones, with some missing. In the table there are about 120,000 clones, roughly nine tenths of which are singletons. The sample here was peripheral blood, taken on day 0 of AZD1222 vaccination. The source is an adult in good health. The CDR3 runs from the conserved cysteine through the conserved F or W.

V gene: TRBV7-2; J gene: TRBJ2-1; CDR3 protein: CASSLALNPPHNEQFF
V gene: TRBV28; J gene: TRBJ2-7; CDR3 protein: CASRSDTGGRIYEQYF
V gene: TRBV19; J gene: TRBJ1-1; CDR3 protein: CASSIGQRQVPEAFF
V gene: TRBV5-1; J gene: TRBJ1-4; CDR3 protein: CASSASGTNANEKLFF
V gene: TRBV3-1/TRBV3-2; J gene: TRBJ1-2; CDR3 protein: CASSPTHRANYGYTF
V gene: TRBV9; J gene: TRBJ2-5; CDR3 protein: CASSVAAERTQYF
V gene: TRBV15; J gene: TRBJ2-3; CDR3 protein: CATSRGGLAGGLDTQYF
V gene: TRBV28; J gene: TRBJ1-5; CDR3 protein: CASITGATGPQHF
V gene: TRBV5-4; J gene: TRBJ2-1; CDR3 protein: CASSLDSGDNEQFF
V gene: TRBV19; J gene: TRBJ2-3; CDR3 protein: CASSISISTDTQYF
V gene: TRBV18; J gene: TRBJ2-5; CDR3 protein: CASSPAGSETQYF
V gene: TRBV5-4; J gene: TRBJ2-7; CDR3 protein: CASSLRGRDEQYF
V gene: TRBV6-4; J gene: TRBJ2-1; CDR3 protein: CASSALLATNEQFF
V gene: TRBV30; J gene: TRBJ1-1; CDR3 protein: CAQSVDRNTEAFF
V gene: TRBV28; J gene: TRBJ1-5; CDR3 protein: CASSSTGIANQPQHF
V gene: TRBV12-3/TRBV12-4; J gene: TRBJ2-7; CDR3 protein: CASSSRFNEQYF
V gene: TRBV10-1; J gene: TRBJ1-6; CDR3 protein: CASSSSWDSPLHF
V gene: TRBV5-1; J gene: TRBJ2-7; CDR3 protein: CASSLSQNEQYF
V gene: TRBV5-1; J gene: TRBJ1-6; CDR3 protein: CASSQPGQGTSPLHF
V gene: TRBV10-2; J gene: TRBJ2-2; CDR3 protein: CASSEVAGTGNTGELFF
V gene: TRBV5-1; J gene: TRBJ2-1; CDR3 protein: CASSLGGSYPYNEQFF
V gene: TRBV18; J gene: TRBJ2-7; CDR3 protein: CASSPKVGGGDALSYEQYF
V gene: TRBV28; J gene: TRBJ1-1; CDR3 protein: CATRTGEGTEAFF
V gene: TRBV6-5; J gene: TRBJ2-5; CDR3 protein: CATRRQGPRETQYF
V gene: TRBV11-2; J gene: TRBJ1-3; CDR3 protein: CASSLVTGGNSGNTIYF
V gene: TRBV7-9; J gene: TRBJ1-1; CDR3 protein: CASSLSGTREAFF
V gene: TRBV27; J gene: TRBJ1-3; CDR3 protein: CASSLRGTGHGNTIYF
V gene: TRBV20-1; J gene: TRBJ2-1; CDR3 protein: CSVLYNEQFF
V gene: TRBV30; J gene: TRBJ2-7; CDR3 protein: CAWDGQGAYEQYF
V gene: TRBV7-9; J gene: TRBJ2-1; CDR3 protein: CASRETSRYNEQFF
V gene: TRBV19; J gene: TRBJ1-1; CDR3 protein: CASSITGRTEAFF
V gene: TRBV28; J gene: TRBJ2-7; CDR3 protein: CASSFTGPYEQYF
V gene: TRBV7-2; J gene: TRBJ1-1; CDR3 protein: CASSFGRGSEAFF
V gene: TRBV6-4; J gene: TRBJ1-3; CDR3 protein: CASDSSGNTIYF
V gene: TRBV28; J gene: TRBJ2-3; CDR3 protein: CASSFRGVGQYF
V gene: TRBV29-1; J gene: TRBJ2-7; CDR3 protein: CSVELDRGQGQYF
V gene: TRBV30; J gene: TRBJ1-4; CDR3 protein: CAWSKEGANEKLFF
V gene: TRBV6-4; J gene: TRBJ2-5; CDR3 protein: CASSWRAGETQYF
V gene: TRBV15; J gene: TRBJ1-2; CDR3 protein: CATSAGRGANYGYTF
V gene: TRBV19; J gene: TRBJ1-5; CDR3 protein: CASTQRVQGNQPQHF
V gene: TRBV5-1; J gene: TRBJ2-3; CDR3 protein: CASSSSSRGTDTQYF
V gene: TRBV9; J gene: TRBJ1-1; CDR3 protein: CASSVTMNTEAFF
V gene: TRBV5-4; J gene: TRBJ2-7; CDR3 protein: CASSLGGHLGGTGEQYF
V gene: TRBV28; J gene: TRBJ1-2; CDR3 protein: CASSLRSGPNYGYTF
V gene: TRBV12-3/TRBV12-4; J gene: TRBJ1-4; CDR3 protein: CASSTIAGVKLFF
V gene: TRBV6-5; J gene: TRBJ1-2; CDR3 protein: CASSYRVRTPPYGYTF
V gene: TRBV28; J gene: TRBJ1-2; CDR3 protein: CASGQGRRYGYTF
V gene: TRBV27; J gene: TRBJ1-2; CDR3 protein: CASSSTWTGGYGYTF
V gene: TRBV6-1; J gene: TRBJ2-1; CDR3 protein: CASSGASVGGDNEQFF